This note documents a single T cell receptor beta chain sequence. This clone was found a few times. This receptor's antigen is unknown. It has no much larger one-base neighbor in the sample; base qualities were not kept. The CDR3 regions of human TCRbeta chains were analyzed by immunosequencing. The authors' pipeline ran thus. TCRs in the repertoires were compared against a reference library of SARS-CoV-2-specific TCRs that had been generated with the MIRA antigen-specificity platform. Breadth was defined as the fraction of unique TCRs that were SARS-CoV-2-associated. Depth was defined as the fraction of total T cells that were SARS-CoV-2-associated. Using the MIRA data, each spike-specific TCR was mapped to the spike region that the TCR reacts to and placed in a CD4 or CD8 class. Log10-transformed breadth and depth values were compared by one-way ANOVA with Sidak's multiple comparisons tests. In its TCRdb copy, this immuneACCESS table keeps in-frame sequences only and misses some clones. Where compared with another copy, unresolved V genes explain less than half of these, and the others have no known cause. V and J calls and clone size are those listed in that table; D and trimming were worked out from the DNA. A total of over 85,000 clones appear in this sample, around 81% of them only once. The ten largest clonotypes hold around 4.6% of the sample.

The time point label, read with the paper, signifies: baseline before first vaccination. Vaccinee samples came from UK trials COV001 and COV002, including a single-blind randomized controlled phase 2/3 trial of AZD1222 (ChAdOx1 nCoV-19) in healthy adults. For TCRbeta chain sequencing, PBMC samples were collected from trial participants at day 0 and at day 28 after the second dose. These data are taken from a study of T cell responses to AZD1222 COVID-19 vaccine (dated by TCRdb to about 2021). Regarding the complete study: AZD1222 recipients given second doses at about 4 weeks or at about 12 weeks were pooled, since spike-specific TCR depth and breadth were not found to differ between the two schedules. Enrollment into the trials was organized by age into subgroups of 18-55, 56-69 and 70-plus years, and those subgroups contained around 150, 28 and 57 TCR-sequenced participants, respectively. A total of just over 230 trial participants underwent TCR sequencing, of whom 207 had received two doses of AZD1222 and 26 had received two doses of the MenACWY control vaccine. The investigation overall reported the following: Most participants were white British and females outnumbered males, and the authors suggested that clonal diversity may have been underestimated. Reportedly, almost half of the unique spike-specific TCRs recognized epitopes lying outside the regions that are mutated in the B.1.351 and B.1.1.7 variants. The vaccine-associated CD4 TCRs covered the entire spike protein, and the dominant responses fell in regions 160-218 and 743-854. A significant rise in spike-specific TCR breadth and depth was observed after two AZD1222 doses relative to day 0 and relative to MenACWY recipients. Because no samples from the day 14 peak response were available, repertoires could be characterized only after the peak T cell response. The 56-69-year group was small, and its depth increase did not reach significance, likely because of low power. Conclusions about previously exposed vaccinees were limited because only six AZD1222 recipients were SARS-CoV-2 seropositive at baseline.

From the germline V gene, CDR1 is SGHVS and CDR2 is FQNEAQ. CDR3 length: 15 amino acids, cysteine to phenylalanine. Just CDR3 DNA is preserved here, 45 bases in frame from base 1. V sheds 6 bases and J sheds 5 bases, leaving 16 bases between their ends. The chain is assembled from TRBV7-8 and TRBJ1-4; too little of a D gene remains to name it. The TCR was taken from an adult in good health. The specimen comprised peripheral blood, sampled on day 0 of AZD1222 vaccination. The CDR3 protein is CASSPGRRHNEKLFF. The DNA reads as follows: TGTGCCAGCAGTCCCGGACGGAGGCACAATGAAAAACTGTTTTTT.